The subject of this entry is one T cell receptor beta chain. The CDR3 spans 15 residues. Trimming removed 7 bases from V and 0 bases from J, with 10 bases in between. The germline gives CDR1 LNHDA, CDR2 SQIVND (reference sequence). This specimen comes from a study of blood T cell repertoires in COVID-19. Study at large: COVID-19 samples from acute and convalescent phases originated in the United States, Italy and Spain. T cells, B-cell-depleted T cells, or PBMCs provided the cDNA or gDNA that served as material.

The authors' processing: It was from reference gene primer amplification that nucleated cell counts were estimated. TCRdb's copy holds only in-frame clones and misses some; the assay was immunoSEQ multiplex PCR. V and J calls and clone size come straight from that table; D and trimming were deduced from the DNA. Of about 170,000 clones in the sample, approximately 85% were seen once. The specimen was peripheral blood. The chain employs TRBV19 and TRBJ2-6, with D perhaps matching TRBD2 (5 bases). The receptor was derived from a man aged 55-75 years who had recovered from COVID-19. The CDR3 protein is CASKSGSSGANVLTF. CDR3 nucleotide sequence: TGTGCCAGTAAGTCGGGGAGCTCTGGGGCCAACGTCCTGACTTTC.